These 14 T cell receptor beta chains came from one sample sequenced in a study of response to subunit inactivated influenza vaccine (dated by TCRdb to the late 2010s). Library generation was performed with RT-PCR. Instrument on record: Illumina HiSeq 2500. TCRdb reprocessed the public reads (quality trimming at Q25 with fastp, clone calling with MiXCR) and kept in-frame beta chains. Each entry is one CDR3 protein sequence, shown with its most common DNA and genes. The sample table lists almost 250,000 distinct CDR3 sequences, more than 9% of them with a count of one. Less than 8.5% of the sample goes to the ten largest clones. This sample comprised non-naive T cells sorted from PBMCs, obtained around two weeks before vaccination. According to the study, the label for this sample's cell subset or site signals: memory T cell fraction. These receptors originate from a man aged 50 to 60 who received an inactivated influenza vaccine. Donor details come from another sample of the same person, matched by shared clones.

This clonotype appeared a few times. V and J are TRBV4-2 and TRBJ2-1; TRBD2 matches 11 bases. Germline trimming cut 2 bases from V and 4 bases from J; bases unmatched to any gene: 4. Germline V gene data show CDR1 as LGHNA and CDR2 as YNFKEQ. This CDR3 comprises 16 residues. CDR3 sequence reads: CASSQPGTSGYNEQFF. The CDR3 nucleotides read TGTGCCAGCAGCCAACCCGGGACTAGCGGATACAATGAGCAGTTCTTC.

This clonotype turned up a few times. V usage is TRBV4-2 and J usage is TRBJ2-3, with D possibly TRBD2 on 5 matching bases. CDR1 LGHNA and CDR2 YNFKEQ come from the germline V gene. V was clipped by 0 bases and J by 1 base, with 14 bases between them. This CDR3 comprises 17 residues. This CDR3 is CASSQDLPGWGTDTQYF. CDR3 DNA: TGTGCCAGCAGCCAAGATTTGCCGGGGTGGGGCACAGATACGCAGTATTTT.

In this sample, this clonotype turned up many times. This chain joins TRBV12-3 or TRBV12-4 and TRBJ2-7; D unresolved. The V gene lost 4 bases and the J gene lost 3 bases, with 10 bases spanning the gap. This CDR3 spans 13 amino acids. CDR3 coding DNA: TGTGCCAGCAGTTCTACGACTCGCTACGAGCAGTACTTC. This encodes CASSSTTRYEQYF.

This clonotype was seen a few times. The CDR3 bases are TGTGCCAGCAGCTCGAGTCCATTCACTGAAGCTTTCTTT. Translated: CASSSSPFTEAFF. This chain joins TRBV5-4 and TRBJ1-1; no clear D gene. The germline gives CDR1 SGHNT, CDR2 YYREEE (reference sequence). The CDR3 has 13 residues. The ends were cut back, 3 bases at V and 4 bases at J, with 10 bases in the middle.

The J gene is TRBJ2-1, the V gene TRBV30, with D possibly called TRBD1 or TRBD2 (5 bases each). The CDR3 is 12 residues long. V lost 0 bases and J 9 bases, leaving 9 bases between the germline ends. Germline loops: CDR1 GTSNPN, CDR2 SVGIG (reference sequence). The DNA for the CDR3 is TGTGCCTGGAGTGTAATGGGGACTGAGCAGTTCTTC. This gives the protein CAWSVMGTEQFF.

This clonotype was detected a few times. V is TRBV6-5 and J is TRBJ1-6; weak D call: TRBD1 (6 bases). V was shortened by 2 bases and J by 7 bases, with 9 bases between the two germline ends. The CDR3 is 14 residues long. Looked up from germline, CDR1 is MNHEY and CDR2 is SVGAGI. The CDR3 DNA is TGTGCCAGCAGTTACAAGGGGGAGAATTCACCCCTCCACTTT. Its protein is CASSYKGENSPLHF.

The sample holds a few counts of this clonotype. The chain recombines TRBV28 with TRBJ1-1; D unresolved. The CDR3 sequence is 13 residues long. The V gene's germline CDR1 is MDHEN and CDR2 SYDVKM. The V end was cut by 6 bases, the J end by 2 bases, with 10 bases between. CDR3 sequence (DNA): TGTGCCAGCAGGCGTGACGGCAACACTGAAGCTTTCTTT. Translation: CASRRDGNTEAFF.

This clonotype was observed at least ten times. V usage is TRBV3-1 and J usage is TRBJ2-3, with TRBD2 matching 10 bases. The V and J ends lost 0 bases and 4 bases, in that order; junction bases with no gene match: 7. Germline assignment: CDR1 LGHDT and CDR2 YNNKEL (reference sequence). The CDR3 runs 17 residues. This CDR3 reads CASSQDRAGGRSDTQYF. Written as DNA, the CDR3 is TGTGCCAGCAGCCAAGATAGAGCGGGGGGGCGGTCAGATACGCAGTATTTT.

This clonotype was seen ten or more times. The rearrangement joins TRBV29-1 to TRBJ2-2; D gene uncertain. V lost 3 bases to trimming and J lost 2 bases, with 7 bases between them. Looked up from germline, CDR1 is SQVTM and CDR2 is ANQGSEA. The CDR3 contains 13 residues. The CDR3 DNA reads TGCAGCGTTGAGCAGGCAAACACCGGGGAGCTGTTTTTT. It is translated as CSVEQANTGELFF.

This clonotype was detected a few times. The chain recombines TRBV5-1 with TRBJ2-1; 10 positions agree with TRBD1. With V trimmed by 1 base and J by 2 bases, 3 bases remained unmatched. The CDR3 contains 16 residues. Looked up from germline, CDR1 is SGHRS and CDR2 is YFSETQ. The CDR3 reads CASSLLGQGTYNEQFF. The CDR3 nucleotides are TGCGCCAGCAGCTTGTTGGGACAGGGGACCTACAATGAGCAGTTCTTC.

This clonotype has only one observation. The CDR3 region is CASSLTGSGKNIQYF. CDR3 sequence (DNA): TGTGCCAGCAGCTTGACAGGGAGTGGCAAAAACATTCAGTACTTC. The chain links TRBV5-8 to TRBJ2-4; possibly TRBD1 for D (6 bases). Germline CDR1 is SGHTS and CDR2 is YDEGEE. Trimming shortened V by 1 base and J by 3 bases, and 11 bases separated the two germline ends. The CDR3 is made up of 15 amino acids.

The CDR3 coding sequence is TGTGCCAGCAGCAAAGTATTTACAGAAGAGACCCAGTACTTC. Protein product: CASSKVFTEETQYF. The V call is TRBV21-1, the J call TRBJ2-5. TRBV21-1 is a pseudogene. This CDR3 comprises 14 residues.

The chain uses TRBV2 and TRBJ2-5; weak D call: TRBD2 (5 bases). Germline V gene lookup returns CDR1 SNHLY and CDR2 FYNNEI. This CDR3 comprises 13 residues. Trimming took 0 bases from V and 7 from J, leaving 9 bases between them. The CDR3: CASSEAGDVTQYF. The CDR3 nucleotides are TGTGCCAGCAGTGAAGCGGGAGATGTGACCCAGTACTTC.

The CDR3 bases are TGTGCCAGCAGCCCCTATCGGGTTCACGAGCAGTACTTC. Encoded protein: CASSPYRVHEQYF. This chain connects TRBV7-2 to TRBJ2-7; D is undetermined. In germline, CDR1 is SGHTA, CDR2 FQGNSA. Trimming stripped 5 bases from V and 5 bases from J, with 13 bases between. The length of the CDR3 is 13 residues.